This T cell receptor beta chain derives from a study of CD8 T cells in ankylosing spondylitis. Study results and caveats: Characteristic, it appeared, of ankylosing spondylitis blood was a TCR beta motif of fewer than 10 highly homologous variants. Enrichment of disease-linked clones was reportedly significant in matched ankylosing spondylitis synovial fluid. A subset of motif variants has previously been described in the synovial fluid and blood of reactive arthritis.

One entry per CDR3 protein results from TCRdb running MiXCR on the 5' RACE reads. Here the sample spans fewer than 250,000 distinct CDR3 sequences, about 26% being singletons. This clonotype has ten or more counts. Its antigen is unknown. The source of this sequence is a male donor with ankylosing spondylitis or in good health (not recorded which). Sequencing was carried out using blood, either unsorted or a sorted T cell fraction (not recorded which).

CDR3 in amino acids: CASSYPGNNQPQHF. The CDR3 DNA is TGTGCCAGCAGTTACCCGGGGAACAATCAGCCCCAGCATTTT. The chain recombines TRBV6-5 with TRBJ1-5; D uncertain. CDR3 length: 14 amino acids. Germline loops: CDR1 MNHEY, CDR2 SVGAGI. V was shortened by 2 bases and J by 3 bases, with 8 bases between the two germline ends.